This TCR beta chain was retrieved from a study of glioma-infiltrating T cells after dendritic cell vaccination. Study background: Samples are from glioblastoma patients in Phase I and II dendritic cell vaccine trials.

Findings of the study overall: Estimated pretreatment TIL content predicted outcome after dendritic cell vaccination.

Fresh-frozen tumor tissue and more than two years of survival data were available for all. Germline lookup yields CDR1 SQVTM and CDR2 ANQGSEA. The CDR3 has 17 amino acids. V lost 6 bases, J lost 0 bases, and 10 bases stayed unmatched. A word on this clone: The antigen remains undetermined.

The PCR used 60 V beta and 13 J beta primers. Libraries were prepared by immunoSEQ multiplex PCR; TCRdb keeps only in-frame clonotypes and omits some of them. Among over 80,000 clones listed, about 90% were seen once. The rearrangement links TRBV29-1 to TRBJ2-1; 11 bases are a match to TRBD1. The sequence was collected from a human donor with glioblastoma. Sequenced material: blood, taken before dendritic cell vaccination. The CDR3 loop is CSVRQGQGVNSYNEQFF. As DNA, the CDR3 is TGCAGCGTCCGACAGGGACAGGGGGTTAACTCCTACAATGAGCAGTTCTTC.